The 13 T cell receptor beta chains reported below all come from one sample, sequenced in a study of radiation and T cells in renal cell carcinoma (dated by TCRdb to 2018 to 2020). According to the study, the label for this sample's time point signals: baseline pretreatment blood. In light of the paper, this sample's treatment or condition label describes: 15 Gy SBRT to primary tumor, nephrectomy 4 weeks later. Receptor amplification or capture employed the immunoSEQ multiplex PCR assay. The immuneACCESS repertoire file appears here via TCRdb, limited to in-frame rearrangements. These files lack a portion of the clones; in checked studies, under half of the deficit traces to unresolved V genes, and the cause of the others is not known. Here the sample has about 130,000 clones; around nine tenths occur a single time. About 12% of the sample is taken by the ten largest. The starting material was blood, obtained from a patient whose treatment included radiotherapy and nephrectomy. The receptors derive from a woman aged 45-65 years with renal cell carcinoma.

A single count supports this clone. The V and J genes are TRBV2 and TRBJ1-4; tentatively, D is TRBD1 (5 bases). The length of the CDR3 is 15 residues. In germline, CDR1 is SNHLY, CDR2 FYNNEI. The V end was cut by 6 bases, the J end by 0 bases, with 11 bases between. The CDR3 bases are TGTGCCAGCAGGAACCCGACAGCAACTAATGAAAAACTGTTTTTT. Translation: CASRNPTATNEKLFF.

The chain links TRBV5-1 to TRBJ2-5, with D perhaps TRBD2 (5 bases). Trimming left V 2 bases short and J 5 bases short, with 19 bases between. Germline lookup yields CDR1 SGHRS and CDR2 YFSETQ. The CDR3 totals 16 residues. DNA of the CDR3: TGCGCCAGCAGCTTACGGAGGCAGAGCCCACCTGAGACCCAGTACTTC. It is translated as CASSLRRQSPPETQYF.

V gene TRBV30 combines with J gene TRBJ1-2, with D unclear. Trimming shortened V by 4 bases and J by 2 bases, and 14 bases separated the two germline ends. The CDR3 runs 14 residues. Germline-derived CDR1 and CDR2 are GTSNPN and SVGIG (reference sequence). The CDR3 DNA is TGTGCCTGGAAGGGTCGAGTCTCGAACTATGGCTACACCTTC. It translates to CAWKGRVSNYGYTF.

The V gene is TRBV5-1, the J gene TRBJ2-1; a possible D gene is TRBD1 (5 bases). The germline gives CDR1 SGHRS, CDR2 YFSETQ. The CDR3 sequence is 14 residues long. With 0 bases removed from V and 3 bases from J, the gap between germline ends came to 7 bases. The CDR3 region is CASSLGQIYNEQFF. CDR3 nucleotides: TGCGCCAGCAGCTTGGGACAGATCTACAATGAGCAGTTCTTC.

The V call is TRBV7-8, the J call TRBJ2-2; D may match TRBD1 or TRBD2 (6 bases each). Germline V lookup: CDR1 SGHVS, CDR2 FQNEAQ. This CDR3 region has 17 residues. With 3 bases removed from V and 0 bases from J, the gap between germline ends came to 14 bases. CDR3 nucleotides: TGTGCCAGCAGCTTCCGGTGGGGGGCTGCGAACACCGGGGAGCTGTTTTTT. Amino acids: CASSFRWGAANTGELFF.

The chain links TRBV7-2 to TRBJ2-3; 8 bases are a match to TRBD2. The CDR3 extends over 16 amino acids. Germline CDR1 is SGHTA and CDR2 is FQGNSA. With 2 bases clipped from V and 3 bases from J, the junction kept 7 bases outside the gene matches. The chain's CDR3 is CASSLIRTSRTDTQYF. As DNA, the CDR3 is TGTGCCAGCAGCTTAATAAGGACTAGCAGAACAGATACGCAGTATTTT.

In DNA form, the CDR3 reads TGTGCCAGTAGTATAGATCAGACGGACCCTGGGGCCTACGAGCAGTACTTC. Amino acids: CASSIDQTDPGAYEQYF. The J gene is TRBJ2-7, the V gene TRBV19; D is unresolved. V lost 0 bases, J lost 2 bases, and 17 bases lay in between. The CDR3 length is 17 residues. Germline assignment: CDR1 LNHDA and CDR2 SQIVND (reference sequence). Variable domain in full (rest from reference TRBV19 and TRBJ2-7): DGGITQSPKYLFRKEGQNVTLSCEQNLNHDAMYWYRQDPGQGLRLIYYSQIVNDFQKGDIAEGYSVSREKKESFPLTVTSAQKNPTAFYLCASSIDQTDPGAYEQYFGPGTRLTVT.

The chain uses TRBV11-2 and TRBJ1-2; D possibly corresponds to TRBD1 (6 bases). This CDR3 contains 13 residues. V was cut by 4 bases and J by 4 bases, with 10 bases left in between. The germline CDR1 and CDR2 sequences are SGHAT and FQNNGV. The CDR3 protein is CASSSDSFYGYTF. In DNA, the CDR3 is TGTGCCAGCAGCTCGGACAGTTTCTATGGCTACACCTTC.

Written as DNA, the CDR3 is TGTGCCAGCAGCTTAGCGGACAAGCCGGTTACGAACTATGGCTACACCTTC. It codes for CASSLADKPVTNYGYTF. The rearrangement links TRBV7-8 to TRBJ1-2, with D possibly being TRBD1 (5 bases). Looked up from germline, CDR1 is SGHVS and CDR2 is FQNEAQ. Trimming cost V 0 bases and J 2 bases, with 16 bases left between them. The CDR3 runs 17 residues.

CDR3 loop: CASSVEAAARETQYF. In nucleotides, the CDR3 is TGTGCCAGCAGCGTAGAAGCGGCAGCCAGGGAGACCCAGTACTTC. This chain uses TRBV9 with TRBJ2-5, with a tentative D call TRBD2 (5 bases). Per the germline V gene, CDR1 is SGDLS and CDR2 is YYNGEE. The V end lost 0 bases, the J end lost 5 bases, and 14 bases lay between the germline ends. CDR3 length: 15 amino acids.

The rearrangement links TRBV5-1 to TRBJ2-1; tentatively, D is TRBD1 (6 bases). V lost 0 bases to trimming and J lost 7 bases, with 11 bases between them. The CDR3 spans 14 residues. CDR1 is SGHRS, CDR2 YFSETQ, per germline. The CDR3 here is CASSLEDRRNEQFF. For the CDR3, the DNA is TGCGCCAGCAGCTTGGAGGACAGACGAAATGAGCAGTTCTTC.

The chain joins TRBV19 to TRBJ2-7; TRBD1 aligns across 7 bases. Germline V gene lookup returns CDR1 LNHDA and CDR2 SQIVND (reference sequence). Germline trimming cut 4 bases from V and 2 bases from J; bases unmatched to any gene: 14. The CDR3 covers 17 residues. The CDR3 here is CASSTLPGTARPYEQYF. CDR3 DNA sequence: TGTGCCAGTAGTACTCTCCCGGGGACAGCAAGACCCTACGAGCAGTACTTC.

This clone was counted a single time. The CDR3 nucleotides read TGTGCCAGCAGTGGCCGGACAGCGAACACTGAAGCTTTCTTT. Translating gives CASSGRTANTEAFF. This chain uses TRBV25-1 with TRBJ1-1; D perhaps matches TRBD1 (6 bases). CDR1 and CDR2 from the germline V gene are MGHDK and SYGVNS. This CDR3 spans 14 amino acids. V dropped 4 bases and J dropped 1 base, with 10 bases sitting between them.